A selection of T cell receptor beta chains follows, all from one sample in a study of OX40 agonist ivuxolimab in advanced cancers. Only in-frame clones appear in the TCRdb table, and some are missing; sequencing was by immunoSEQ multiplex PCR. The sample holds 50,000 to 70,000 clones, more than 75% seen once. Here the sequenced sample was CD4+ or CD8+ T cells sorted from blood, taken in a trial of the OX40 agonist ivuxolimab. These receptors came from an adult with an advanced solid tumor such as melanoma, head and neck, liver or kidney cancer. CDR3s include the opening cysteine and the closing phenylalanine or tryptophan. The order of the fields is CDR3 length, J gene, clone size, V gene, D gene, CDR3 protein, CDR3 DNA. The D gene is left open where the match is weak. For some rows the clone size is stated as once, few or many, or as a class when expanded; others skip it.

15 TRBJ2-5 - TRBV5-8 TRBD2 CASSLAPSGRGTQYF TGTGCCAGCAGCTTAGCGCCTAGCGGGAGGGGGACCCAGTACTTC
16 TRBJ1-6 once TRBV4-3 - CASSQEYRTSGSPLHF TGCGCCAGCAGCCAAGAGTATCGGACCTCGGGTTCACCCCTCCACTTT
14 TRBJ2-5 - TRBV5-6 - CASSLGQRPETQYF TGTGCCAGCAGCTTGGGACAGCGTCCAGAGACCCAGTACTTC
13 TRBJ2-1 - TRBV6-5 - CASRGDGYNEQFF TGTGCCAGCAGGGGAGATGGGTACAATGAGCAGTTCTTC
15 TRBJ1-6 - TRBV2 TRBD1 CASSRQGIYNSPLHF TGTGCCAGCAGCAGACAGGGTATCTATAATTCACCCCTCCACTTT
14 TRBJ1-3 - TRBV10-2 - CASSDGAAGNTIYF TGCGCCAGCAGTGACGGGGCGGCTGGAAACACCATATATTTT
13 TRBJ2-7 once TRBV6-1 - CASSEQSSYEQYF TGTGCCAGCAGTGAACAGAGCTCCTACGAGCAGTACTTC
15 TRBJ2-7 - TRBV11-2 - CASSLFPGDRVQQYF TGTGCCAGCAGCTTATTCCCGGGGGACCGGGTGCAGCAGTACTTC
13 TRBJ2-7 - TRBV18 - CASSPPMGYEQYF TGTGCCAGCTCACCACCTATGGGCTACGAGCAGTACTTC
15 TRBJ2-7 - TRBV6-5 - CASSITGGLTYEQYF TGTGCCAGCAGTATAACAGGAGGTCTCACCTACGAGCAGTACTTC
13 TRBJ2-3 - TRBV7-9 - CASSGGRTDTQYF TGTGCCAGCAGTGGGGGCCGGACAGATACGCAGTATTTT
13 TRBJ1-2 - TRBV4-1 TRBD1 CASRQTGGYGYTF TGCGCCAGCAGGCAAACAGGGGGGTATGGCTACACCTTC
16 TRBJ1-2 - TRBV4-1 TRBD1 CASSQAGTGSRYGYTF TGCGCCAGCAGCCAGGCCGGGACAGGGTCTCGGTATGGCTACACCTTC
13 TRBJ1-2 - TRBV18 TRBD1 CASSRQGLYGYTF TGTGCCAGCTCGAGACAGGGGCTCTATGGCTACACCTTC
12 TRBJ1-1 - TRBV11-3 - CASSLDNTEAFF TGTGCCAGCAGCTTAGATAACACTGAAGCTTTCTTT
15 TRBJ2-6 - TRBV27 - CASSGPDSGANVLTF TGTGCCAGCAGCGGTCCAGACTCTGGGGCCAACGTCCTGACTTTC
15 TRBJ2-5 - TRBV5-4 TRBD2 CASSSAGGVRETQYF TGTGCCAGCAGCTCCGCCGGGGGGGTGAGAGAGACCCAGTACTTC
13 TRBJ1-6 - TRBV29-1 - CSVADSLNSPLHF TGCAGCGTCGCTGACAGCCTAAATTCACCCCTCCACTTT
13 TRBJ2-3 - TRBV19 - CASKTGRAQRQYF TGTGCCAGCAAAACGGGGCGGGCCCAAAGGCAGTATTTT
16 TRBJ2-2 - TRBV19 - CASSSQGGSYTGELFF TGTGCCAGTAGTTCCCAGGGGGGGTCGTACACCGGGGAGCTGTTTTTT
13 TRBJ1-1 - TRBV7-9 - CASSLEAYTEAFF TGTGCCAGCAGCTTAGAGGCATACACTGAAGCTTTCTTT
13 TRBJ2-7 - TRBV5-1 - CASSLRGNVEQYF TGCGCCAGCAGCCTCCGGGGAAACGTGGAGCAGTACTTC
16 TRBJ2-3 - TRBV9 TRBD1 CASSPYGRGFADTQYF TGTGCCAGCAGCCCATACGGCAGGGGGTTTGCAGATACGCAGTATTTT
17 TRBJ1-1 - TRBV6-1 TRBD1 CASSVDRGRVPTPEAFF TGTGCCAGCAGTGTGGACAGGGGGCGCGTCCCGACACCTGAAGCTTTCTTT
12 TRBJ1-1 - TRBV27 - CASSRLGTEAFF TGTGCCAGCAGTCGGTTGGGCACTGAAGCTTTCTTT
15 TRBJ2-1 - TRBV4-3 - CASSQDAGRYNEQFF TGCGCCAGCAGCCAAGATGCGGGACGGTACAATGAGCAGTTCTTC
13 TRBJ2-7 - TRBV19 TRBD1 CASSRTGSYEQYF TGTGCCAGTAGTAGGACAGGCTCCTACGAGCAGTACTTC
13 TRBJ1-2 - TRBV28 - CASSSGPNYGYTF TGTGCCAGCAGCTCGGGACCAAACTATGGCTACACCTTC
13 TRBJ1-4 - TRBV5-1 - CASSLPGVEKLFF TGCGCCAGCAGCTTACCGGGGGTAGAAAAACTGTTTTTT
15 TRBJ2-5 - TRBV5-6 - CASRHEVGDQETQYF TGTGCCAGCAGACACGAAGTGGGAGACCAAGAGACCCAGTACTTC
13 TRBJ2-1 few TRBV2 TRBD2 CASTFLAGNEQFF TGTGCCAGCACTTTCCTAGCGGGCAATGAGCAGTTCTTC
13 TRBJ1-1 once TRBV10-2 - CASSEQGSTEAFF TGCGCCAGCAGTGAGCAGGGGAGCACTGAAGCTTTCTTT
14 TRBJ1-5 - TRBV6-1 - CASSYRDRNQPQHF TGTGCCAGCAGTTATAGGGATCGCAATCAGCCCCAGCATTTT
14 TRBJ2-7 - TRBV7-2 - CASSLPGSSYEQYF TGTGCCAGCAGCTTACCCGGGAGCTCCTACGAGCAGTACTTC
15 TRBJ1-3 - TRBV19 TRBD1 CASSLRQGVGNTIYF TGTGCCAGTAGTCTAAGACAGGGGGTCGGAAACACCATATATTTT
18 TRBJ1-4 - TRBV5-1 - CASSPLQGPIATNEKLFF TGCGCCAGCAGCCCACTACAGGGTCCTATTGCAACTAATGAAAAACTGTTTTTT
15 TRBJ2-1 - TRBV19 TRBD1 CASSIRDRGTDEQFF TGTGCCAGTAGTATCCGGGACAGGGGTACAGATGAGCAGTTCTTC
14 TRBJ2-7 - TRBV7-2 TRBD1 CASSAHRGGLEQYF TGTGCCAGCAGCGCGCACAGGGGTGGCCTCGAGCAGTACTTC
16 TRBJ2-1 - TRBV18 TRBD1 CASSTRSGGAGNEQFF TGTGCCAGCTCAACAAGATCAGGGGGCGCGGGGAATGAGCAGTTCTTC
17 TRBJ2-2 - TRBV12-5 TRBD1 CASGLVVGQVISGELFF TGTGCTAGTGGTTTGGTAGTGGGACAGGTGATCTCCGGGGAGCTGTTTTTT
15 TRBJ1-4 - TRBV15 TRBD1 CATSRRGPGDEKLFF TGTGCCACCAGCAGAAGGGGGCCTGGTGACGAAAAACTGTTTTTT
14 TRBJ2-7 - TRBV9 TRBD1 CASSVSGQGYEQYF TGTGCCAGCAGCGTATCCGGACAGGGCTACGAGCAGTACTTC
17 TRBJ1-2 - TRBV28 - CASSFQQPYRANYGYTF TGTGCCAGCAGTTTTCAACAGCCTTACCGAGCTAACTATGGCTACACCTTC
16 TRBJ1-2 once TRBV7-9 TRBD1 CASSLNGDRGNYGYTF TGTGCCAGCAGCTTAAATGGGGACAGGGGGAACTATGGCTACACCTTC
16 TRBJ2-2 - TRBV19 - CASSRPSDGNTGELFF TGTGCCAGTAGTAGACCGTCGGACGGTAACACCGGGGAGCTGTTTTTT
15 TRBJ2-7 - TRBV28 - CASSPGGTATYEQYF TGTGCCAGCAGCCCAGGGGGGACAGCGACCTACGAGCAGTACTTC
13 TRBJ1-3 - TRBV5-1 - CASSRASGNTIYF TGCGCCAGCAGCCGGGCCTCTGGAAACACCATATATTTT
12 TRBJ2-7 - TRBV7-8 - CASSPRSYEQYF TGTGCCAGCAGCCCCCGCTCCTACGAGCAGTACTTC
15 TRBJ2-2 few TRBV19 TRBD2 CASSLAGGNTGELFF TGTGCCAGTAGTCTAGCGGGGGGTAACACCGGGGAGCTGTTTTTT
15 TRBJ1-5 - TRBV5-5 - CASSLWEHSNQPQHF TGTGCCAGCAGCTTATGGGAACACAGCAATCAGCCCCAGCATTTT
15 TRBJ2-5 - TRBV5-1 - CASSFDSIGQETQYF TGCGCCAGCAGCTTCGACAGTATTGGGCAAGAGACCCAGTACTTC
13 TRBJ2-2 - TRBV27 TRBD1 CASKQGYTGELFF TGTGCCAGCAAACAGGGGTATACCGGGGAGCTGTTTTTT
14 TRBJ2-7 once TRBV19 - CASSPRQGTGEQYF TGTGCCAGTAGTCCTCGCCAGGGAACGGGCGAGCAGTACTTC